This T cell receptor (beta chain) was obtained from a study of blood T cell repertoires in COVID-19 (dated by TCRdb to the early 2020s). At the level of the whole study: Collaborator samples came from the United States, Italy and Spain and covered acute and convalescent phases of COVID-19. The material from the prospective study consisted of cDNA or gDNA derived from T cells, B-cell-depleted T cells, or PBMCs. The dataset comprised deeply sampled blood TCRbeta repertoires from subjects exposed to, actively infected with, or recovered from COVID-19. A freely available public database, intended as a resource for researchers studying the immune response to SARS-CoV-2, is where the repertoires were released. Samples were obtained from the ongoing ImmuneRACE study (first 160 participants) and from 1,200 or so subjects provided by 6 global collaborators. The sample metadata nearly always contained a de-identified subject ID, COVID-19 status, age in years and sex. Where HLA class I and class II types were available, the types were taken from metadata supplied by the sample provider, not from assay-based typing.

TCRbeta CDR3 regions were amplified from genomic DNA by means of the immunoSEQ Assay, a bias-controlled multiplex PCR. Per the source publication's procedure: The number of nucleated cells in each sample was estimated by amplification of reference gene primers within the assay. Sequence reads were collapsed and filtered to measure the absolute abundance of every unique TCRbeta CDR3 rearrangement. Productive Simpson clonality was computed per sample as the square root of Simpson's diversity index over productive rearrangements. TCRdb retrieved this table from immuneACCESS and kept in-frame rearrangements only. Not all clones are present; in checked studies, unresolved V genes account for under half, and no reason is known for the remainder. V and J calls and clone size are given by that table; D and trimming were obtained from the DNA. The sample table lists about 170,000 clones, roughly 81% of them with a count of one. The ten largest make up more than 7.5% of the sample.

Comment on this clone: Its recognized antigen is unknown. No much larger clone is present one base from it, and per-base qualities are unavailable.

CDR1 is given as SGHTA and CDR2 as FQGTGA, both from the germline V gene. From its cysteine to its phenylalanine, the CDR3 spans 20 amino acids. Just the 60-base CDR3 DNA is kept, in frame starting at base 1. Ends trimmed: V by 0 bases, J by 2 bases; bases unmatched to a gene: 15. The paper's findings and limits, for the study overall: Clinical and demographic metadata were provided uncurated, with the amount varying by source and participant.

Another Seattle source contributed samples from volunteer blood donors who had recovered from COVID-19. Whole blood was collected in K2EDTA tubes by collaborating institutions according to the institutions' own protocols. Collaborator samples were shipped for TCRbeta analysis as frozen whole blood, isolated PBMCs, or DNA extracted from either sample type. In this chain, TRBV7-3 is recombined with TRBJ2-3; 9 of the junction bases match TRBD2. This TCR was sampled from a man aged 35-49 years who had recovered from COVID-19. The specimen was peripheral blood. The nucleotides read TGTGCCAGCAGCTTAACACCCCCCCGGCGGGGGGGCCAGACCACAGATACGCAGTATTTT. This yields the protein CASSLTPPRRGGQTTDTQYF.